What follows are 4 T cell receptor beta chains derived from one specimen sequenced in a study of spatial heterogeneity in lung cancer. TCRdb re-derived calls from the 5' RACE reads in MiXCR, one entry per CDR3 protein. In the table there are about 80,000 distinct CDR3 sequences, about 8% of which are singletons. Time point here: sample taken at primary tumor resection. The sequenced sample was PBMCs, obtained at surgery. The receptors here all came from a male donor with early-stage non-small cell lung cancer.

The genes are TRBV20-1 and TRBJ2-1, with 9 bases fitting TRBD2. The CDR3 has 16 residues. Per germline, CDR1 DFQATT and CDR2 SNEGSKA (reference sequence). Germline trimming cut 0 bases from V and 8 bases from J; bases unmatched to any gene: 11. CDR3 coding DNA: TGCAGTGCTAGAGATGTAAGGACTAGCGTGATAGATGAGCAGTTCTTC. Protein: CSARDVRTSVIDEQFF.

This clonotype has at least ten counts. The J gene is TRBJ1-2, the V gene TRBV7-6; D is perhaps TRBD1 (5 bases). The CDR3 length is 13 residues. Germline V gene data show CDR1 as SGHVS and CDR2 as FNYEAQ. V was cut by 0 bases and J by 6 bases, with 8 bases left in between. CDR3 residues: CASSLAEGDGYTF. CDR3 DNA: TGTGCCAGCAGCTTAGCGGAAGGGGATGGCTACACCTTC.

The sample holds many counts of this clonotype. The rearrangement links TRBV7-9 to TRBJ1-2; 7 nucleotides align to TRBD1. The CDR3 runs 11 residues. Germline-derived CDR1 and CDR2 are SEHNR and FQNEAQ (reference sequence). The ends lost 6 bases at V and 6 bases at J; junction bases unmatched: 1. The CDR3 region has the DNA TGTGCCAGCAGTGACAGGGATGGCTACACCTTC. Protein sequence: CASSDRDGYTF.

This clonotype was detected ten times or more. V usage is TRBV19 and J usage is TRBJ2-1, with 12 bases identical to TRBD2. Germline assignment: CDR1 LNHDA and CDR2 SQIVND (reference sequence). The CDR3 length is 16 residues. The V and J ends lost 6 bases and 6 bases, in that order; junction bases with no gene match: 9. CDR3 loop: CASRTSGRGWANEQFF. In DNA form, the CDR3 reads TGTGCCAGTAGGACTAGCGGGAGAGGATGGGCCAATGAGCAGTTCTTC.